This T cell receptor (beta chain) was sequenced for a study of Tregs in tolerant kidney transplant recipients. V was clipped by 2 bases and J by 1 base; unmatched bases: 7. Germline V CDR1 and CDR2: LNHDA, SQIVND (reference sequence). There are 16 residues in the CDR3. Study observations and caveats: Donor-specific Treg expansion exceeded global Treg expansion in tolerant patients, suggesting antigen drive. Tregs expanded with activated donor B cells seemed most donor-specific. No direct test of biological reproducibility was done here.

Remarks on this clone: Its specificity is unknown.

Recipients received nonmyeloablative bone marrow transplants from related graft donors, with transient mixed chimerism. Sequencing was performed with immunoSEQ multiplex PCR; in TCRdb, only in-frame clones are kept and a portion is missing. The sample has 84,000 or so clones; approximately 93% are singletons. This TCR was sampled from a human patient who received a combined kidney and bone marrow transplant. Some T cells could come from the graft donor. The J gene is TRBJ2-7, the V gene TRBV19, with 8 bases identical to TRBD2. Sequencing used CD4+ T cells from blood (PBMCs), obtained 12 months after the transplant. The CDR3 DNA sequence: TGTGCCAGTAGTATAAGGGGCGGGGGGATTTCCTACGAGCAGTACTTC. This sequence encodes CASSIRGGGISYEQYF.